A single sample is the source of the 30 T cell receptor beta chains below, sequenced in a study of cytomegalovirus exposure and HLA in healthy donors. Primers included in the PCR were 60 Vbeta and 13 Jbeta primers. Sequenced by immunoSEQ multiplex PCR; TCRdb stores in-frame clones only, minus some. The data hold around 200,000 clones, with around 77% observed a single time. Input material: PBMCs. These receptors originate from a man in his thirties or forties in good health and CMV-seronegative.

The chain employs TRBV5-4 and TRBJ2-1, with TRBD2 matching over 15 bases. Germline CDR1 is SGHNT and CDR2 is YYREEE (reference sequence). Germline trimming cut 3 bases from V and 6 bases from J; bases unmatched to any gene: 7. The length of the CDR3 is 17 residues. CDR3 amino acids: CASSSGLAGGPGNEQFF. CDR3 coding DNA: TGTGCCAGCAGCTCTGGACTAGCGGGAGGGCCGGGCAATGAGCAGTTCTTC.

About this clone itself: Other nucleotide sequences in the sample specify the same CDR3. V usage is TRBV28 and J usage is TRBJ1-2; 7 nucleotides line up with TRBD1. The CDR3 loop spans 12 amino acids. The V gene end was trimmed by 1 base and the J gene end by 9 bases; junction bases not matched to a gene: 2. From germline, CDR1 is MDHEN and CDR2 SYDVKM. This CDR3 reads CASSLSGQSYTF. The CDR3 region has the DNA TGTGCCAGCAGTTTATCGGGACAGAGCTACACCTTC.

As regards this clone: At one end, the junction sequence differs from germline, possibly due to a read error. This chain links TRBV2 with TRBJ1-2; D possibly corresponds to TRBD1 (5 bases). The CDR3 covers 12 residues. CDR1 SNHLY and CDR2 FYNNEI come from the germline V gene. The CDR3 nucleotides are TGTGCCGGCAGGGTTCTGGCCTATGGCTACACCTTC. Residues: CAGRVLAYGYTF.

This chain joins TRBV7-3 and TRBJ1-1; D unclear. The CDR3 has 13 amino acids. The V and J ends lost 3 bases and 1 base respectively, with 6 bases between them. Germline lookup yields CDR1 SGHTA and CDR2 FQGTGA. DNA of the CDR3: TGTGCCAGCAGCTTTCACACGAACACTGAAGCTTTCTTT. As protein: CASSFHTNTEAFF.

As DNA, the CDR3 is TGCGCCAGCAGCCAAGTCTCCGCGGGAGCTCTGACAGATACGCAGTATTTT. It yields the protein CASSQVSAGALTDTQYF. The chain has TRBV4-1 and TRBJ2-3, with 7 bases that match TRBD2. V lost 1 base, J lost 3 bases, and 10 bases stayed unmatched. CDR3 size: 17 residues. The germline CDR1 and CDR2 sequences are MGHRA and YSYEKL.

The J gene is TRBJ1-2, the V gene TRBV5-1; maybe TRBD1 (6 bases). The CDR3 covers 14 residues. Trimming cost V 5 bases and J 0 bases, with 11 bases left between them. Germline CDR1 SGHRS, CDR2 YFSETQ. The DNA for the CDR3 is TGCGCCAGCAGTAGACAGGAAGCTAACTATGGCTACACCTTC. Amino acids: CASSRQEANYGYTF.

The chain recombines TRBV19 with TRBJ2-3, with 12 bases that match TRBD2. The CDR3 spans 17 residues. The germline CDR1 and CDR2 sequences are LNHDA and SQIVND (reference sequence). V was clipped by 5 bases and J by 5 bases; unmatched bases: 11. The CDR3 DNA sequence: TGTGCCAGTAGTCCCCGGCGACTAGCGGGAGAAGTAGATACGCAGTATTTT. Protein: CASSPRRLAGEVDTQYF.

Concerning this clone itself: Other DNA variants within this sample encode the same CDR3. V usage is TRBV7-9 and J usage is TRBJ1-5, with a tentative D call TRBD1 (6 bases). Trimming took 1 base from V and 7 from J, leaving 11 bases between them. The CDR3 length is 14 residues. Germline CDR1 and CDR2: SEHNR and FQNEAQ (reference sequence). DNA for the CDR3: TGTGCCAGCAGCTTAGGGGGGCTTGGACAGCCCCAGCATTTT. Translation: CASSLGGLGQPQHF.

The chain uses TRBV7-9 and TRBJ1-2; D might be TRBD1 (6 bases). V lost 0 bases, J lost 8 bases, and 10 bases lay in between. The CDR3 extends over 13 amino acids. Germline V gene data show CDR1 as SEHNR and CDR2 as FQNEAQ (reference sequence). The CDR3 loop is CASSLAAGDGYTF. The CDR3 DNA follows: TGTGCCAGCAGCTTAGCGGCAGGGGACGGCTACACCTTC.

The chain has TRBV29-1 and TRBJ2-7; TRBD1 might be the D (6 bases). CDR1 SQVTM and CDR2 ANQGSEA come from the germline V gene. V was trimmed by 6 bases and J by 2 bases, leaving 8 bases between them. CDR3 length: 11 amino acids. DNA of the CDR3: TGCAGCGTCCGGACAGCCTACGAGCAGTACTTC. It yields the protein CSVRTAYEQYF.

CDR3 sequence reads: CASSQGQGSGQPQHF. CDR3 in DNA: TGTGCCAGCAGCCAAGGACAAGGCAGCGGTCAGCCCCAGCATTTT. The V gene is TRBV14, the J gene TRBJ1-5; D remains unclear. Germline assignment: CDR1 SGHDN and CDR2 FVKESK. The length of the CDR3 is 15 residues. Trimming took 1 base from V and 6 from J, leaving 13 bases between them.

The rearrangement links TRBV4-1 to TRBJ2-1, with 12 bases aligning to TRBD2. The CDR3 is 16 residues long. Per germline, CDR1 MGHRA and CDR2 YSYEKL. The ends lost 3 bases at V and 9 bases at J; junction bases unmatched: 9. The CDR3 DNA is TGCGCCAGCAGCCAGGGACTAGCGGGCCGGGGAGGTGAGCAGTTCTTC. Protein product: CASSQGLAGRGGEQFF.

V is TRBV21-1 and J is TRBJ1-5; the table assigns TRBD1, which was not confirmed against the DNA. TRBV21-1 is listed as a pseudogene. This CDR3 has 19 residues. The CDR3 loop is CASSKTGQGLLYSNQPQHF. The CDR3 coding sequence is TGTGCCAGCAGCAAAACGGGACAGGGTTTGCTTTATAGCAATCAGCCCCAGCATTTT.

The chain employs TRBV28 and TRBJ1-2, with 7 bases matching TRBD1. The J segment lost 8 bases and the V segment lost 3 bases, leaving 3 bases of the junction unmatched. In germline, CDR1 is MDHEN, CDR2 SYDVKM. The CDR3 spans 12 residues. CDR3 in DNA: TGTGCCAGCAGTTTTGAGGGGGCGGGCTACACCTTC. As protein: CASSFEGAGYTF.

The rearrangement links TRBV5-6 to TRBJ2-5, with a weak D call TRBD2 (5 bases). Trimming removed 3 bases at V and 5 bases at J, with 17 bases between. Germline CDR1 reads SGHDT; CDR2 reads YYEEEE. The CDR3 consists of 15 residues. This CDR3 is CASSSLGVGDETQYF. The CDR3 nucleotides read TGTGCCAGCAGCTCGCTCGGGGTCGGAGACGAGACCCAGTACTTC.

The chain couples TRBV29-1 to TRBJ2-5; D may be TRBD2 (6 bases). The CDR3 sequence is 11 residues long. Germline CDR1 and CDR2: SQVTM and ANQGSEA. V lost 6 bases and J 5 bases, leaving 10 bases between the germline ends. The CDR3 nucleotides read TGCAGCGTAGGGACTTCGGAGACCCAGTACTTC. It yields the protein CSVGTSETQYF.

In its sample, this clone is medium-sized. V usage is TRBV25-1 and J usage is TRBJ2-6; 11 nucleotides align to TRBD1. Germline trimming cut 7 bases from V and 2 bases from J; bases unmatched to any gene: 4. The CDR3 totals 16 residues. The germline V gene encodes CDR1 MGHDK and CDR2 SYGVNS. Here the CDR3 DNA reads TGTGCCAGCAATGGACAGGGGGCGACTGGGGCCAACGTCCTGACTTTC. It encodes CASNGQGATGANVLTF.

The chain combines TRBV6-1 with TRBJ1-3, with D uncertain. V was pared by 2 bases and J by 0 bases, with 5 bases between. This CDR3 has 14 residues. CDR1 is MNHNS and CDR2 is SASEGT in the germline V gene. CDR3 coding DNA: TGTGCCAGCAGTGAACGCGTCTCTGGAAACACCATATATTTT. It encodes CASSERVSGNTIYF.

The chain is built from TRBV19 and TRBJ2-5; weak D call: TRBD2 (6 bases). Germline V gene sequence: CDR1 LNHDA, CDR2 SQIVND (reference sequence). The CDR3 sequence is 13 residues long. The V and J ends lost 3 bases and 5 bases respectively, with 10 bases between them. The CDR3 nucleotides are TGTGCCAGTAGTATGGGGGGACGGGAGACCCAGTACTTC. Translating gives CASSMGGRETQYF.

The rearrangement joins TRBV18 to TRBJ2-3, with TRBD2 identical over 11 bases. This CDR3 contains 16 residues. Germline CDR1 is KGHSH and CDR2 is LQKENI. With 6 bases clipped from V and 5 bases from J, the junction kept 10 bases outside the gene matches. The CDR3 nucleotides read TGTGCCAGCTCGGGTCTAGCGGGAGGAGCCGGAGATACGCAGTATTTT. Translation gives CASSGLAGGAGDTQYF.

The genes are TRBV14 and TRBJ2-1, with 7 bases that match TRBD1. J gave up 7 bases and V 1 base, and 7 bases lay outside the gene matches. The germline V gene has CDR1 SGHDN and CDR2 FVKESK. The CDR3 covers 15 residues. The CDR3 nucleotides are TGTGCCAGCAGCCAAGCCCGGGACAGAAAGAATGAGCAGTTCTTC. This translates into CASSQARDRKNEQFF.

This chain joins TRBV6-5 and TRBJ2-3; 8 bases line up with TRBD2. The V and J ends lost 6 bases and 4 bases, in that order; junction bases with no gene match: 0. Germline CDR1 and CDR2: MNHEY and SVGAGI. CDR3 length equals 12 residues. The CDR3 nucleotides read TGTGCCAGCAGGGGACTAGCAGATACGCAGTATTTT. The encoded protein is CASRGLADTQYF.

The CDR3 DNA sequence: TGTGCCAGCAGCTTAGATAGTGCCTCAAGCGGGAGGTATCCCGGGGAGCTGTTTTTT. Translation gives CASSLDSASSGRYPGELFF. The genes are TRBV11-3 and TRBJ2-2; TRBD2 agrees at 9 bases. The germline V gene has CDR1 SGHNT and CDR2 YENEEA. CDR3 length: 19 amino acids. The V gene end was trimmed by 0 bases and the J gene end by 6 bases; junction bases not matched to a gene: 14.

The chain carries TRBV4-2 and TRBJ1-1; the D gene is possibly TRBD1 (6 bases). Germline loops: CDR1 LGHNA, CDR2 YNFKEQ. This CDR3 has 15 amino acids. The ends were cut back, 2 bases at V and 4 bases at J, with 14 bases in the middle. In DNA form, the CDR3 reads TGTGCCAGCAGCCAATGGGGGGGGCTTGGCACTGAAGCTTTCTTT. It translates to CASSQWGGLGTEAFF.

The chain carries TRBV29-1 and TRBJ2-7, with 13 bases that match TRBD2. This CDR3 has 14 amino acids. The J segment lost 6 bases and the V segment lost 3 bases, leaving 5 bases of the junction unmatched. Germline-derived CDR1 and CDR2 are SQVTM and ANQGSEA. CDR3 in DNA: TGCAGCGTTGACGCGGGACTAGCGGGATCCGAGCAGTACTTC. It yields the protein CSVDAGLAGSEQYF.

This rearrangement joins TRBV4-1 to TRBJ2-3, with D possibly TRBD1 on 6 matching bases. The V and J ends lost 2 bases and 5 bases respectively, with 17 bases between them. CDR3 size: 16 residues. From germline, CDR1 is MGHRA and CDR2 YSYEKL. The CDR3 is CASSQMGAEWGDTQYF. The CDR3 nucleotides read TGCGCCAGCAGCCAAATGGGGGCGGAGTGGGGAGATACGCAGTATTTT.

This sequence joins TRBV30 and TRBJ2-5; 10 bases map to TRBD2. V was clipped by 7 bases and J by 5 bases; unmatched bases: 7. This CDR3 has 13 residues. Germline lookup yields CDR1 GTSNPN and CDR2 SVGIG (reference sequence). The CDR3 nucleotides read TGTGCCTCTTCCGGGACTAGCGTCGAGACCCAGTACTTC. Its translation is CASSGTSVETQYF.

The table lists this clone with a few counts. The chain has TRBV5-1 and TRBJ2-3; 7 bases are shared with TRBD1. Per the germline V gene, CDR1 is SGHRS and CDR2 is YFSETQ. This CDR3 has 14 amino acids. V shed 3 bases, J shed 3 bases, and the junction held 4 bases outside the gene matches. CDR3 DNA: TGCGCCAGCAGCTCCGGGACAGATACAGATACGCAGTATTTT. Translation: CASSSGTDTDTQYF.

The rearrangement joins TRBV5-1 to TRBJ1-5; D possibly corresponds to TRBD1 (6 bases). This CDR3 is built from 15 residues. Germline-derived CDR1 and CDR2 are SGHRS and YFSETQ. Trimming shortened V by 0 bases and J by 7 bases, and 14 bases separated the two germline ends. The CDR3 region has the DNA TGCGCCAGCAGCTTGGACGGGGGGGCGGTCCAGCCCCAGCATTTT. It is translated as CASSLDGGAVQPQHF.

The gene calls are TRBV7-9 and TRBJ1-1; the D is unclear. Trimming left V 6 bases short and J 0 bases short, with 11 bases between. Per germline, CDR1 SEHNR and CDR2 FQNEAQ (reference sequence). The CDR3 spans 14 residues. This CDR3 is CASRFNELNTEAFF. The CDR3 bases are TGTGCCAGCAGATTCAACGAGCTGAACACTGAAGCTTTCTTT.